The rows below give T cell receptor beta chains drawn from one sample of a study of T-cell memory formation after mild COVID-19. TCRdb analysed the 5' RACE reads with MiXCR anew, one entry per CDR3 protein. The data contain a few hundred thousand distinct CDR3 sequences, roughly 21% of them singletons. Sequences were obtained from PBMCs or a T cell subset sorted from them (not recorded which). The receptors were gathered from an adult woman who had mild COVID-19 (a few samples of this study predate the infection). Cell type and time point are not known. Each CDR3 is given with its conserved first and last residue. D genes are given only for firm matches. Size values are once, few and many counts, or a class for expanded clones, and some rows have none.

cdr3_aa: CASSAERASGNTIYF
cdr3_nt: TGTGCCAGCAGCGCCGAACGGGCCTCTGGAAACACCATATATTTT
clone_size: few
j_call: TRBJ1-3
v_call: TRBV7-2
d_call: .

cdr3_aa: CASSEARQGSYEQYF
cdr3_nt: TGTGCCAGCAGTGAAGCGCGGCAGGGGTCCTACGAGCAGTACTTC
clone_size: .
j_call: TRBJ2-7
v_call: TRBV2
d_call: .

cdr3_aa: CASSQDEGGSYNEQFF
cdr3_nt: TGCGCCAGCAGCCAAGATGAGGGCGGGAGCTACAATGAGCAGTTCTTC
clone_size: .
j_call: TRBJ2-1
v_call: TRBV4-3
d_call: TRBD2

cdr3_aa: CASSSGPGQAQRDQYF
cdr3_nt: TGCGCCAGCAGCTCAGGACCGGGACAGGCCCAGAGGGACCAGTACTTC
clone_size: .
j_call: TRBJ2-5
v_call: TRBV5-1
d_call: TRBD1

cdr3_aa: CASSLSGQGNSPLHF
cdr3_nt: TGTGCCAGCAGTCTATCGGGACAGGGGAATTCACCCCTCCACTTT
clone_size: few
j_call: TRBJ1-6
v_call: TRBV27
d_call: TRBD1

cdr3_aa: CASSPQPGQGSTDTQYF
cdr3_nt: TGTGCCAGCAGCCCACAACCGGGACAGGGGTCGACAGATACGCAGTATTTT
clone_size: .
j_call: TRBJ2-3
v_call: TRBV4-2
d_call: TRBD1

cdr3_aa: CATQGQGTYEQYF
cdr3_nt: TGTGCCACCCAGGGACAGGGGACTTACGAGCAGTACTTC
clone_size: few
j_call: TRBJ2-7
v_call: TRBV10-3
d_call: TRBD1

cdr3_aa: CASSVLRTGGGDSNQPQHF
cdr3_nt: TGTGCCAGCTCAGTACTCCGGACAGGGGGCGGTGATAGCAATCAGCCCCAGCATTTT
clone_size: .
j_call: TRBJ1-5
v_call: TRBV18
d_call: TRBD1

cdr3_aa: CSASLPGGGEQYF
cdr3_nt: TGCAGTGCTTCACTCCCGGGGGGAGGGGAGCAGTACTTC
clone_size: .
j_call: TRBJ2-7
v_call: TRBV20-1
d_call: TRBD2

cdr3_aa: CSARSQGGVNTEAFF
cdr3_nt: TGCAGTGCTAGGAGTCAGGGAGGCGTGAACACTGAAGCTTTCTTT
clone_size: many
j_call: TRBJ1-1
v_call: TRBV20-1
d_call: .

cdr3_aa: CASSHLQTGRNEQFF
cdr3_nt: TGCGCCAGCAGCCACCTTCAGACCGGGCGCAATGAGCAGTTCTTC
clone_size: few
j_call: TRBJ2-1
v_call: TRBV4-3
d_call: .

cdr3_aa: CASSYSQGEVDEQYF
cdr3_nt: TGTGCCAGCAGTTACTCGCAGGGGGAGGTGGACGAGCAGTACTTC
clone_size: few
j_call: TRBJ2-7
v_call: TRBV6-2/TRBV6-3
d_call: .

cdr3_aa: CASSQGLKRGLYNEQFF
cdr3_nt: TGCGCCAGCAGCCAAGGATTGAAGCGGGGCCTTTACAATGAGCAGTTCTTC
clone_size: .
j_call: TRBJ2-1
v_call: TRBV4-1
d_call: TRBD2

cdr3_aa: CASSYGQGTYNEQFF
cdr3_nt: TGTGCCAGCAGCTACGGACAGGGGACCTACAATGAGCAGTTCTTC
clone_size: few
j_call: TRBJ2-1
v_call: TRBV5-6
d_call: TRBD1

cdr3_aa: CASSHYLGTGKLVYQPQHF
cdr3_nt: TGCGCCAGCAGCCATTATCTTGGGACAGGGAAGCTTGTATATCAGCCCCAGCATTTT
clone_size: .
j_call: TRBJ1-5
v_call: TRBV4-1
d_call: TRBD1

cdr3_aa: CASSSFTGVNSPLHF
cdr3_nt: TGTGCCAGCAGCTCCTTCACAGGGGTTAATTCACCCCTCCACTTT
clone_size: .
j_call: TRBJ1-6
v_call: TRBV6-1
d_call: TRBD1

cdr3_aa: CSAQPGGRETQYF
cdr3_nt: TGCAGTGCCCAACCAGGGGGCCGGGAGACCCAGTACTTC
clone_size: few
j_call: TRBJ2-5
v_call: TRBV20-1
d_call: TRBD1